The 22 T cell receptor beta chains below were found in one sample sequenced in a study of blood T cell repertoires in COVID-19. The assay was immunoSEQ multiplex PCR, and TCRdb's table has in-frame clones only and misses some. The profile shows some 210,000 clones, roughly 90% of them singletons. Specimen: peripheral blood. These receptors all stem from a woman aged 40 to 50 with acute or convalescent COVID-19.

The rearrangement links TRBV2 to TRBJ2-5, with a possible D match to TRBD2 (5 bases). Germline loops: CDR1 SNHLY, CDR2 FYNNEI. Trimming took off 4 bases at V and 3 bases at J, with 9 bases between the two ends. This CDR3 is built from 13 residues. CDR3 amino acids: CASSVDFKETQYF. In DNA form, the CDR3 reads TGTGCCAGCAGTGTGGACTTTAAAGAGACCCAGTACTTC.

The gene calls are TRBV24-1 and TRBJ2-2; 9 nucleotides match TRBD1. The CDR3 contains 17 residues. V gave up 3 bases and J gave up 8 bases; unmatched junction bases: 12. From germline, CDR1 is KGHDR and CDR2 SFDVKD. The CDR3 DNA follows: TGTGCCACCAGTGATACTGGGACAGGGAGTTTGGATGGGGAGCTGTTTTTT. Translated: CATSDTGTGSLDGELFF.

The chain recombines TRBV9 with TRBJ1-1, with a possible D match to TRBD1 (6 bases). Germline CDR1 reads SGDLS; CDR2 reads YYNGEE. The CDR3 has 15 residues. V was cut by 2 bases and J by 3 bases, with 14 bases left in between. The CDR3 is CASSVTGYEDTEAFF. CDR3 nucleotide sequence: TGTGCCAGCAGCGTTACAGGGTATGAGGACACTGAAGCTTTCTTT.

The chain is built from TRBV10-2 and TRBJ1-4; possible D gene TRBD1, 6 bases. In germline, CDR1 is WSHSY, CDR2 SAAADI. Trimming removed 3 bases from V and 7 bases from J, with 21 bases in between. The CDR3 is 17 residues long. The CDR3 DNA sequence: TGCGCCAGCAGTGATCAGGGGCGATTGGGGATAGGTGAAAAACTGTTTTTT. Protein: CASSDQGRLGIGEKLFF.

This sequence joins TRBV5-1 and TRBJ2-3; D is unresolved. Germline assignment: CDR1 SGHRS and CDR2 YFSETQ. The CDR3 runs 14 residues. V shed 0 bases and J shed 2 bases, with 7 bases lying between them. In DNA, the CDR3 is TGCGCCAGCAGCTTGGGAGCGACCACAGATACGCAGTATTTT. Translating gives CASSLGATTDTQYF.

The count of this clone is one. The chain carries TRBV9 and TRBJ1-5; tentative D call: TRBD1 (6 bases). The CDR3 loop spans 16 amino acids. In germline, CDR1 is SGDLS, CDR2 YYNGEE. V was trimmed by 0 bases and J by 6 bases, leaving 16 bases between them. CDR3 region: CASSVGHRALPQPQHF. In DNA, the CDR3 is TGTGCCAGCAGCGTAGGCCACAGGGCTTTGCCTCAGCCCCAGCATTTT.

The chain links TRBV7-6 to TRBJ2-3; 10 bases are a match to TRBD2. CDR3 length: 16 residues. Germline V gene lookup returns CDR1 SGHVS and CDR2 FNYEAQ. Trimming took 5 bases from V and 1 from J; bases not matched to a gene: 6. DNA for the CDR3: TGTGCCAGCAGCCCAAGCGGGGGGGCGGGCACAGATACGCAGTATTTT. It translates to CASSPSGGAGTDTQYF.

This clone came up once. The rearrangement links TRBV9 to TRBJ2-2; the match to TRBD1 covers 9 bases. Trimming took 3 bases from V and 2 from J; bases not matched to a gene: 8. CDR3 length: 17 residues. Germline-derived CDR1 and CDR2 are SGDLS and YYNGEE. The chain's CDR3 is CASSASRDRANTGELFF. The CDR3 bases are TGTGCCAGCAGCGCGTCCCGGGACAGGGCTAACACCGGGGAGCTGTTTTTT.

Points on this clone: At one boundary the junction diverges from the germline segment, which might be a read error. This chain links TRBV2 with TRBJ2-1, with 8 positions matching TRBD1. The germline CDR1 and CDR2 sequences are SNHLY and FYNNEI. This CDR3 is built from 12 residues. The CDR3 protein is CASSKLGQGPLF. The CDR3 coding sequence is TGTGCCAGCAGCAAACTAGGACAGGGTCCGCTCTTC.

V usage is TRBV13 and J usage is TRBJ2-7; 7 bases are a match to TRBD1. J lost 0 bases, V lost 5 bases, and 22 bases had no gene match. This CDR3 is 20 amino acids long. Germline values: CDR1 PRHDT, CDR2 FYEKMQ (reference sequence). The CDR3 region has the DNA TGTGCCAGCAGCCCCCCCTTGCCGCCAACAGGGGCCCCCAGCTCCTACGAGCAGTACGTC. Translation: CASSPPLPPTGAPSSYEQYV.

The chain employs TRBV6-5 and TRBJ1-2; possibly TRBD1 for D (5 bases). Germline CDR1 MNHEY, CDR2 SVGAGI. With 11 bases removed from V and 4 bases from J, the gap between germline ends came to 17 bases. This CDR3 has 13 residues. The CDR3 spells CAGQIDISYGYTF. CDR3 nucleotides: TGTGCCGGACAAATCGACATTTCCTATGGCTACACCTTC.

The J gene is TRBJ1-2, the V gene TRBV3-1 (or the pseudogene TRBV3-2); TRBD1 matches 7 bases. Germline V gene lookup returns CDR1 LGHDT and CDR2 YNNKEL (reference sequence). The CDR3 totals 15 residues. V lost 4 bases and J lost 3; bases outside the gene matches: 8. CDR3 region: CASSRLGQAYYGYTF. The CDR3 nucleotides are TGTGCCAGCAGCCGTCTAGGACAGGCCTACTATGGCTACACCTTC.

The chain joins TRBV12-3 or TRBV12-4 to TRBJ2-1; 9 positions match TRBD1. This CDR3 spans 12 amino acids. V shed 6 bases, J shed 8 bases, and the junction held 2 bases outside the gene matches. Here the CDR3 DNA reads TGTGCCAGCAGGGGGACAGGGTATGAGCAGTTCTTC. It yields the protein CASRGTGYEQFF.

This clone showed up just once. The rearrangement joins TRBV2 to TRBJ2-3; TRBD2 agrees at 9 bases. V lost 6 bases, J lost 3 bases, and 19 bases stayed unmatched. Germline V gene sequence: CDR1 SNHLY, CDR2 FYNNEI. The CDR3 sequence is 19 residues long. In DNA, the CDR3 is TGTGCCAGCAGCCGCCTTCGGTACCAGCGGGGGGCCGGGACAGATACGCAGTATTTT. It translates to CASSRLRYQRGAGTDTQYF. Looking up the rest from reference TRBV2 and TRBJ2-3 gives the full variable domain: EPEVTQTPSHQVTQMGQEVILRCVPISNHLYFYWYRQILGQKVEFLVSFYNNEISEKSEIFDDQFSVERPDGSNFTLKIRSTKLEDSAMYFCASSRLRYQRGAGTDTQYFGPGTRLTVL.

The chain joins TRBV5-1 to TRBJ1-5, with D hard to call. The germline V gene has CDR1 SGHRS and CDR2 YFSETQ. The CDR3 loop spans 16 amino acids. The ends were cut back, 0 bases at V and 2 bases at J, with 12 bases in the middle. The DNA for the CDR3 is TGCGCCAGCAGCTTGGTCCCGGGTTCCGGCAATCAGCCCCAGCATTTT. Encoded protein: CASSLVPGSGNQPQHF.

The V gene is TRBV12-2, the J gene TRBJ2-3; the table's D call, TRBD2, was not checked against the DNA. TRBV12-2 is termed a pseudogene. The CDR3 extends over 22 amino acids. CDR3 amino acids: CASRLALSQGLAGGRSTDTQYF. For the CDR3, the DNA is TGTGCAAGTCGCTTAGCGCTCAGCCAGGGACTAGCGGGGGGGCGGAGCACAGATACGCAGTATTTT.

The chain combines TRBV7-7 with TRBJ2-5; 13 positions match TRBD2. Trimming cost V 5 bases and J 5 bases; bases outside gene matches: 8. Germline values: CDR1 SSHAT, CDR2 FNYEAQ (reference sequence). The CDR3 extends over 16 amino acids. CDR3 DNA sequence: TGTGCCAGCAGCCTACTAGCGGGGGGGCCGGGGGAGACCCAGTACTTC. The encoded protein is CASSLLAGGPGETQYF.

The sample holds a few counts of this clone. This sequence joins TRBV27 and TRBJ1-6; no clear D. The CDR3 is 15 amino acids. CDR1 MNHEY and CDR2 SMNVEV come from the germline V gene (reference sequence). V was trimmed by 6 bases and J by 5 bases, leaving 14 bases between them. CDR3 nucleotides: TGTGCCAGCAGCCTTAAATTTACTCATAATTCACCCCTCCACTTT. This translates into CASSLKFTHNSPLHF.

The chain employs TRBV4-2 and TRBJ1-2, with 7 bases matching TRBD1. This CDR3 region has 17 residues. V was pared by 1 base and J by 2 bases, with 10 bases of the junction left unmatched. CDR1 and CDR2 (germline): LGHNA, YNFKEQ. CDR3: CASSQARGRGTNYGYTF. CDR3 coding DNA: TGTGCCAGCAGCCAAGCACGAGGCAGGGGGACAAACTATGGCTACACCTTC.

This clone is a singleton in its sample. The chain carries TRBV29-1 and TRBJ1-2; D uncertain. The CDR3 is 13 amino acids. Trimming pared 0 bases from V and 4 bases from J, leaving 9 bases between. CDR1 is SQVTM, CDR2 ANQGSEA, per germline. The CDR3 here is CSVEEHIGYGYTF. The CDR3 DNA reads TGCAGCGTTGAAGAACATATTGGCTATGGCTACACCTTC.

J is TRBJ1-1 and V is TRBV10-2; D may be TRBD1 (5 bases). V was clipped by 2 bases and J by 1 base, with 8 bases between them. Germline V gene data show CDR1 as WSHSY and CDR2 as SAAADI. The CDR3 loop spans 14 amino acids. The CDR3 spells CASSEVRGNTEAFF. CDR3 nucleotide sequence: TGCGCCAGCAGTGAGGTAAGGGGGAACACTGAAGCTTTCTTT.

The V and J genes are TRBV6-5 and TRBJ1-6; unclear D gene. Trimming stripped 2 bases from V and 7 bases from J, with 3 bases between. There are 12 residues in the CDR3. Germline values: CDR1 MNHEY, CDR2 SVGAGI. CDR3 residues: CASSYSNSPLHF. The DNA of the CDR3 is TGTGCCAGCAGTTACAGCAATTCACCCCTCCACTTT.